A single sample is the source of the 3 T cell receptor beta chains below, sequenced in a study of sequential checkpoint blockade in melanoma. Treatment noted: randomized to nivolumab then ipilimumab (arm A) or the reverse (arm B). This table comes from immunoSEQ multiplex PCR, and its TCRdb copy is limited to in-frame clones, with some not included. The sample lists about 21,000 clones; 27% were seen once. The input for sequencing was tumor tissue (inferred from file names), taken from a patient given nivolumab and ipilimumab in sequence. These receptors were taken from a human donor with melanoma.

This chain links TRBV6-8 with TRBJ2-3; D not certain. Trimming stripped 5 bases from V and 0 bases from J, with 6 bases between. Germline lookup yields CDR1 MNHGY and CDR2 SAAAGT. The CDR3 consists of 13 residues. The CDR3 region is CASSVDSTDTQYF. The DNA of the CDR3 is TGTGCCAGCAGTGTGGACAGCACAGATACGCAGTATTTT.

This clone was counted a few times. The chain uses TRBV28 and TRBJ1-1, with D perhaps TRBD1 (5 bases). This CDR3 has 15 amino acids. V was cut by 5 bases and J by 0 bases, with 13 bases left in between. The germline V gene has CDR1 MDHEN and CDR2 SYDVKM. The CDR3, as DNA: TGTGCCAGCAGTCCCAGTTGGGGACTGAACACTGAAGCTTTCTTT. It specifies CASSPSWGLNTEAFF.

V and J are TRBV11-3 and TRBJ2-3; 14 positions agree with TRBD2. Germline CDR1 SGHNT, CDR2 YENEEA. The CDR3 length is 18 residues. Trimming at V came to 3 bases and at J to 6 bases, leaving 11 bases not matched to a gene. The CDR3 region has the DNA TGTGCCAGCAGCTTCGGGACTAGCGGGAGAAGGAAAGGGGATACGCAGTATTTT. This gives the protein CASSFGTSGRRKGDTQYF.